The source of this T cell receptor beta chain is a study of early T cells in non-severe SARS-CoV-2 infection. The TCR library protocol attached unique molecular identifiers to the individual cDNA molecules. Via MiXCR, TCRdb re-called the 5' RACE reads, giving one row per CDR3 protein. The table lists under 100,000 distinct CDR3 sequences, roughly 13% of them singletons. This clonotype turned up a few times. The source material was whole blood. The clonotype comes from an adult who was a healthcare worker with PCR-confirmed SARS-CoV-2 infection or an uninfected control (not recorded which).

CDR3 sequence reads: CASSQWTVNSPLHF. DNA for the CDR3: TGCGCCAGCAGCCAGTGGACAGTTAATTCACCCCTCCACTTT. V and J are TRBV4-3 and TRBJ1-6, with D maybe TRBD1 (6 bases). V gave up 3 bases and J gave up 6 bases, with 9 bases separating them. The CDR3 extends over 14 amino acids. Germline assignment: CDR1 LGHNA and CDR2 YSLEER.